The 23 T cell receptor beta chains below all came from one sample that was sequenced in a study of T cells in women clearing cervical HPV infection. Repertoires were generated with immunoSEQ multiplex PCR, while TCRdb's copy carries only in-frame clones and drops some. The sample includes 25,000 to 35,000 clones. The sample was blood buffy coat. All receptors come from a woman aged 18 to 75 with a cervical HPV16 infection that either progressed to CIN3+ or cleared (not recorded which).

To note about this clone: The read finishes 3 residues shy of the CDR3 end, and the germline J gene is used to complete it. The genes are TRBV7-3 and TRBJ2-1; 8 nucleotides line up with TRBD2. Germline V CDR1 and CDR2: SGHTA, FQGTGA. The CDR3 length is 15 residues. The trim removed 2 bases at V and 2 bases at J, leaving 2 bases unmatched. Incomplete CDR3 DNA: TGTGCCAGCAGCTTAGAAGCGGGGGCCTACAATGAG. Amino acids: CASSLEAGAYNE. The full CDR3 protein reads CASSLEAGAYNEQFF.

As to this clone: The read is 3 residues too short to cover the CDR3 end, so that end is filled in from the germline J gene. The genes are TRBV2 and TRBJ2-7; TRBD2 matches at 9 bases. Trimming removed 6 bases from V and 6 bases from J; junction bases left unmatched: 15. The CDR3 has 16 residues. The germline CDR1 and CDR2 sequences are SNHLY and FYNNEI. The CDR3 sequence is CASSPSGAWEGLEQYF. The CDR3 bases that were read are TGTGCCAGCAGCCCTAGCGGGGCGTGGGAAGGGCTCGAG.

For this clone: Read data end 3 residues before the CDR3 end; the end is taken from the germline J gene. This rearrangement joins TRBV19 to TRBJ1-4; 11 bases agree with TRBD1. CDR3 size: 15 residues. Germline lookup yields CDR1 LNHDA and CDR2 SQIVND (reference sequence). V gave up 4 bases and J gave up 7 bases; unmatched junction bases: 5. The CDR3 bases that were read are TGTGCCAGTAGTACCCGGGACAGGGGGACTGAAAAA. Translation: CASSTRDRGTEK. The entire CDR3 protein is CASSTRDRGTEKLFF. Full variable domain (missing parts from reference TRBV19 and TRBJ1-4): DGGITQSPKYLFRKEGQNVTLSCEQNLNHDAMYWYRQDPGQGLRLIYYSQIVNDFQKGDIAEGYSVSREKKESFPLTVTSAQKNPTAFYLCASSTRDRGTEKLFFGSGTQLSVL.

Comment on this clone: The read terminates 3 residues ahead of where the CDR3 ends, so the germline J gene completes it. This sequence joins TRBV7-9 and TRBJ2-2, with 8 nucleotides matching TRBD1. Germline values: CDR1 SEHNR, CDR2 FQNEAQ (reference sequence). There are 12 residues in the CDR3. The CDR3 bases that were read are TGTGCCAGCAGGCAGGGGGCTACAAAG. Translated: CASRQGATK. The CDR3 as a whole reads CASRQGATKLFF.

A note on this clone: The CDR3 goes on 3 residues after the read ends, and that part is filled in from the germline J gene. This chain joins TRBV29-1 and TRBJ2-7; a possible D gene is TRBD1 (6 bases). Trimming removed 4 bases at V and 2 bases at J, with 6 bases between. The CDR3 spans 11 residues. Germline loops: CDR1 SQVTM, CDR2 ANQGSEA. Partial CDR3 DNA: TGCAGCGTTGGGGACACCTACGAG. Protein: CSVGDTYE. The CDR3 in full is CSVGDTYEQYF.

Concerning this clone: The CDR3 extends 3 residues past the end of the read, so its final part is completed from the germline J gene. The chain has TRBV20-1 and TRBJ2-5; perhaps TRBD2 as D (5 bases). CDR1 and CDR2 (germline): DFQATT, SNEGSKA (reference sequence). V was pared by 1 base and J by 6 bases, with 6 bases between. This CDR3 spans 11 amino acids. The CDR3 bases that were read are TGCAGTGCTAGAGCGGGGAAGACC. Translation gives CSARAGKT. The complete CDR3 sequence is CSARAGKTQYF.

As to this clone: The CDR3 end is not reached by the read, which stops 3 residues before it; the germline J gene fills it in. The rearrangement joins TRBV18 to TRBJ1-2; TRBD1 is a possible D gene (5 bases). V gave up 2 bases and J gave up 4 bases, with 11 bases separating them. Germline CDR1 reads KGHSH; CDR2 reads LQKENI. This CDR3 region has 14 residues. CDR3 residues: CASSPDLGVYGYTF. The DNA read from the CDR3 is TGTGCCAGCTCACCAGACCTAGGGGTCTATGGC. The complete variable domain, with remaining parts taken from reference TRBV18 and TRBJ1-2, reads NAGVMQNPRHLVRRRGQEARLRCSPMKGHSHVYWYRQLPEEGLKFMVYLQKENIIDESGMPKERFSAEFPKEGPSILRIQQVVRGDSAAYFCASSPDLGVYGYTFGSGTRLTVV.

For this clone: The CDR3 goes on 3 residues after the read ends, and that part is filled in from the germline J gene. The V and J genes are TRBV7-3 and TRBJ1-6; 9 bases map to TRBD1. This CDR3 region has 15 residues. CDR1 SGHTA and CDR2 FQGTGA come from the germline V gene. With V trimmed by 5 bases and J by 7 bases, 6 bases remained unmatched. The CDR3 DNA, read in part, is TGTGCCAGCAGCCAACAGGGGGCCCGAAATTCACCC. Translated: CASSQQGARNSP. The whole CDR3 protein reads CASSQQGARNSPLHF.

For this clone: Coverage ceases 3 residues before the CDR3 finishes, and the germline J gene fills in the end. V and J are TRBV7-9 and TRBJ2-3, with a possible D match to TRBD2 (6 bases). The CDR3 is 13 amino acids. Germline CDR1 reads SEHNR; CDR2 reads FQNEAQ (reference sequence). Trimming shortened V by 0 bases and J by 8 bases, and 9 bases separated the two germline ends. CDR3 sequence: CASSLARLGTQYF. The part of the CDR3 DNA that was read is TGTGCCAGCAGCTTAGCGCGACTAGGTACG. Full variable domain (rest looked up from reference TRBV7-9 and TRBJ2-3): DTGVSQNPRHKITKRGQNVTFRCDPISEHNRLYWYRQTLGQGPEFLTYFQNEAQLEKSRLLSDRFSAERPKGSFSTLEIQRTEQGDSAMYLCASSLARLGTQYFGPGTRLTVL.

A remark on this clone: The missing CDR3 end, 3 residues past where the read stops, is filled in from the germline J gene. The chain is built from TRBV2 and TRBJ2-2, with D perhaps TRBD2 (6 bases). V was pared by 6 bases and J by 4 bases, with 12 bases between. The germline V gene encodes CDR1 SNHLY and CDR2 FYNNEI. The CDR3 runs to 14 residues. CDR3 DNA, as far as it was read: TGTGCCAGCAGCAGACTAGAAACCACCGGGGAG. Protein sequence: CASSRLETTGE. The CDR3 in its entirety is CASSRLETTGELFF.

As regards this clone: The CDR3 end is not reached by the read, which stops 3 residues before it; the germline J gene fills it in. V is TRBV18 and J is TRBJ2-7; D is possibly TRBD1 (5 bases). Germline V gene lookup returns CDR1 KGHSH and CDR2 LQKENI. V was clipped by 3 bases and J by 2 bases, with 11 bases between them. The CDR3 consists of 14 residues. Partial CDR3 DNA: TGTGCCAGCTCACCTATCGACAGACCCTACGAG. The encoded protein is CASSPIDRPYE. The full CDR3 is CASSPIDRPYEQYF.

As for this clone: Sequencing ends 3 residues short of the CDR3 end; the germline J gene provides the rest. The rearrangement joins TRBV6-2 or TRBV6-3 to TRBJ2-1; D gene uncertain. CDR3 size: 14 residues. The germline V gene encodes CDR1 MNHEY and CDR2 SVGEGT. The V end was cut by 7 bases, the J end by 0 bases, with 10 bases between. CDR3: CASMPISSYNEQFF. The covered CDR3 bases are TGTGCCAGCATGCCTATAAGCTCCTACAATGAG.

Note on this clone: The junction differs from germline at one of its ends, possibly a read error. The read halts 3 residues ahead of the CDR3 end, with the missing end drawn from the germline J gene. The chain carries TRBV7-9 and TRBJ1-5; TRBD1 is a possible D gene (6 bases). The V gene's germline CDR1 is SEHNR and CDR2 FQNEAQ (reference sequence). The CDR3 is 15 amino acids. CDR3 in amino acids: CASSAGVGGNHPQHF. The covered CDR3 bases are TGTGCCAGCAGCGCAGGGGTTGGTGGCAATCATCCC.

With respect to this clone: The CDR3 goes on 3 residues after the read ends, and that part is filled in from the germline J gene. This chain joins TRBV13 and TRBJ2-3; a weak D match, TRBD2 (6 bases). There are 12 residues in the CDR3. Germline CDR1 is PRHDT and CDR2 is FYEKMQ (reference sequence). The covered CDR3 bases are TGTGCCAGCAGCCATGCCGGAGGGCCG. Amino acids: CASSHAGGP. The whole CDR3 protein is CASSHAGGPQYF.

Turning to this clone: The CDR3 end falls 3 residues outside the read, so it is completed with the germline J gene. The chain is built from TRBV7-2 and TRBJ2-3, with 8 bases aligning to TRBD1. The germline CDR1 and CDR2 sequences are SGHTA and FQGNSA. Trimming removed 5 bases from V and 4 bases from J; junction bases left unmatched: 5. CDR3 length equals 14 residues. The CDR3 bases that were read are TGTGCCAGCAGCCAAGAACAGGGGGCAGATACG. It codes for CASSQEQGADT. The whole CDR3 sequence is CASSQEQGADTQYF.

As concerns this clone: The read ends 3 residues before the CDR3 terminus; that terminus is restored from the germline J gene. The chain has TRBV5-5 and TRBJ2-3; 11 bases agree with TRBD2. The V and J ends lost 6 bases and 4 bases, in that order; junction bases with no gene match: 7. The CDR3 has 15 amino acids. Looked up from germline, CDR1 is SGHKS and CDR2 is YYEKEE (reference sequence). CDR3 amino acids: CASKPGLAAPDTQYF. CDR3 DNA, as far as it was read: TGTGCCAGCAAACCGGGACTAGCGGCCCCAGATACG.

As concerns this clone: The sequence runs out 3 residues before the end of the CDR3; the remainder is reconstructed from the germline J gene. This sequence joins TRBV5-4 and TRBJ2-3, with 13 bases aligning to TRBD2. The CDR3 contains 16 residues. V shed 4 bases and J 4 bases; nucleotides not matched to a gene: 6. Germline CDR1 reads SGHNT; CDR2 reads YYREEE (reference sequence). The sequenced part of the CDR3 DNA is TGTGCCAGCAGCAAAAGGACTAGCGGGAGTGCAGATACG. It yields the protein CASSKRTSGSADT. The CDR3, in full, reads CASSKRTSGSADTQYF.

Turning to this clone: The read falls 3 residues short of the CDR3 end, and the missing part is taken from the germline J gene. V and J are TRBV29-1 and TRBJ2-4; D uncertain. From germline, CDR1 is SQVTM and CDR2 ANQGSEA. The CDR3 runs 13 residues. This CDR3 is CSVEPRLLETQYF. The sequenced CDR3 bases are TGCAGCGTTGAACCCAGGCTCCTTGAGACT.

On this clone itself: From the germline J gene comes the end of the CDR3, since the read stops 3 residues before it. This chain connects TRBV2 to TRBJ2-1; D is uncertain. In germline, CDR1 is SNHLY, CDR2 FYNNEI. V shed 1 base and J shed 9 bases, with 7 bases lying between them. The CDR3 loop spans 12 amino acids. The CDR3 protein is CASSEDRSEQFF. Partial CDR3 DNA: TGTGCCAGCAGTGAAGACAGATCTGAG.

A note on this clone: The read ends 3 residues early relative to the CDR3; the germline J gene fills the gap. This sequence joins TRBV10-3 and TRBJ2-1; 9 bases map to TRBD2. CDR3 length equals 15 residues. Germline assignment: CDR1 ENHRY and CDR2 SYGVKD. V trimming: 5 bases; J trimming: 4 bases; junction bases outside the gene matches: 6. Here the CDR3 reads CAISYSGSLYNEQFF. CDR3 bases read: TGTGCCATCAGTTATAGCGGGAGTCTATACAATGAG.

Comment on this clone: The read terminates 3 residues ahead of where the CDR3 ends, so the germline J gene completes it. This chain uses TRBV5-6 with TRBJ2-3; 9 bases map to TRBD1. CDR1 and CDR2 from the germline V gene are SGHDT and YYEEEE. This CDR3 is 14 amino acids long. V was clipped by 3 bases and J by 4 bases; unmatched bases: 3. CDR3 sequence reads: CASSSGQGADTQYF. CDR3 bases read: TGTGCCAGCAGCTCGGGACAGGGAGCAGATACG.

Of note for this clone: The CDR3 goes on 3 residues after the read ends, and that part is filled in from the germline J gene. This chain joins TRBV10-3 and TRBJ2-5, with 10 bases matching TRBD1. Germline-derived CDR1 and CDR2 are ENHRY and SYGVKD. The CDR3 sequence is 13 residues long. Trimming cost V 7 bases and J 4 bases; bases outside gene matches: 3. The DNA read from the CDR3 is TGTGCCATCAATGGACAGGGGGGAGAGACC. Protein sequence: CAINGQGGET. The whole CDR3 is CAINGQGGETQYF.

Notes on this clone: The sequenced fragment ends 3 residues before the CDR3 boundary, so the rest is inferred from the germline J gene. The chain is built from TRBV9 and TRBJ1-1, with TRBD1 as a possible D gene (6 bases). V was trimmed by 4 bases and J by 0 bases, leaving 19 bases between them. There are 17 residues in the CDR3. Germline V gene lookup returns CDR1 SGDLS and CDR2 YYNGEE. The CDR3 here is CASSPFRGTGLNTEAFF. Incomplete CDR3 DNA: TGTGCCAGCAGCCCATTCCGAGGAACAGGGTTGAACACTGAA.